Below, 3 T cell receptor beta chains from the same sample are listed, as sequenced in a study of identical twins (dated by TCRdb to about 2016). Library prep was done by 5' RACE. For sequencing, an Illumina HiSeq 2000 was employed. Through fastp at Q25 and MiXCR, TCRdb rebuilt clones from the public reads, retaining in-frame beta chains. Identical CDR3 proteins give one entry, which carries the most common genes and DNA. This sample holds fewer than 500,000 distinct CDR3 sequences; around 15% were observed only once. The ten largest make up approximately 1% of the sample. These records were also assigned to another study, of yellow fever vaccine responses in identical twins.

The specimen was CD4+ T cells sorted from blood. The receptors stem from a woman aged 18-35 years in good health.

The CDR3 sequence: CASSTRTGGTDTQYF. Here the CDR3 DNA reads TGTGCCAGTAGTACTCGGACAGGGGGCACAGATACGCAGTATTTT. This chain joins TRBV19 and TRBJ2-3; TRBD1 aligns across 9 bases. The germline V gene encodes CDR1 LNHDA and CDR2 SQIVND (reference sequence). Trimming removed 4 bases from V and 1 base from J; junction bases left unmatched: 3. CDR3 length equals 15 residues.

This clonotype was observed many times. The chain combines TRBV12-3 or TRBV12-4 with TRBJ1-3; D uncertain. The germline V and J ends were trimmed by 1 base and 0 bases, with 7 bases remaining between them. The CDR3 sequence is 15 residues long. Here the CDR3 reads CASSLGSFSGNTIYF. In nucleotides, the CDR3 is TGTGCCAGCAGTTTAGGTTCCTTCTCTGGAAACACCATATATTTT.

This clonotype was counted a few times. The chain recombines TRBV29-1 with TRBJ2-2, with 8 bases identical to TRBD1. Unmatched junction bases numbered 3, after V lost 6 bases and J lost 3 bases. There are 13 residues in the CDR3. The germline V gene encodes CDR1 SQVTM and CDR2 ANQGSEA. This CDR3 reads CSVDRVDTGELFF. The CDR3 DNA follows: TGCAGCGTGGACAGGGTGGACACCGGGGAGCTGTTTTTT.